This T cell receptor beta chain emerged from a study of blood T cell repertoires in COVID-19. V lost 7 bases, J lost 1 base, and 16 bases lay in between. The CDR3 loop spans 14 amino acids. The germline gives CDR1 SQVTM, CDR2 ANQGSEA. This table comes from immunoSEQ multiplex PCR, and its TCRdb copy is limited to in-frame clones, with some not included. The sample lists fewer than 85,000 clones, approximately 85% seen once, with approximately 4.6% in the top ten. This TCR was sampled from a man older than 75 with acute or convalescent COVID-19. Sequencing was performed on peripheral blood. The V gene is TRBV29-1, the J gene TRBJ1-1, with TRBD1 as a possible D gene (6 bases). The CDR3 DNA is TGCAGCGCTCACTTAAGGACAGCGAACACTGAAGCTTTCTTT. It codes for CSAHLRTANTEAFF.